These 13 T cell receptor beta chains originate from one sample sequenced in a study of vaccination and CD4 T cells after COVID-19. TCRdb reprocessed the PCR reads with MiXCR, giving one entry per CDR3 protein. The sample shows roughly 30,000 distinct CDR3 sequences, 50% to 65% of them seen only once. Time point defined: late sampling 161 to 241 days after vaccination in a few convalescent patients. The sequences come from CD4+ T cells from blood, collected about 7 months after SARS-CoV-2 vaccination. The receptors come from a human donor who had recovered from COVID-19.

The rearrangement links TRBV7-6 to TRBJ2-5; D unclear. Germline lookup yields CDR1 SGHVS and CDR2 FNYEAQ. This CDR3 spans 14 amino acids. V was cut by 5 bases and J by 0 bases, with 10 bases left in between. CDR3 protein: CASSPDSNQETQYF. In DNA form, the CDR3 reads TGTGCCAGCAGCCCTGACTCGAACCAAGAGACCCAGTACTTC.

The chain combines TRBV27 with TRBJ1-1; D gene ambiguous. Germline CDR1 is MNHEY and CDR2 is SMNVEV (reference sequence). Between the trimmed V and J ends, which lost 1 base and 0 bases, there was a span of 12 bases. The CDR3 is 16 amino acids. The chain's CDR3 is CASSLWAGGMNTEAFF. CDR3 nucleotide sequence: TGTGCCAGCAGTTTATGGGCAGGAGGGATGAACACTGAAGCTTTCTTT.

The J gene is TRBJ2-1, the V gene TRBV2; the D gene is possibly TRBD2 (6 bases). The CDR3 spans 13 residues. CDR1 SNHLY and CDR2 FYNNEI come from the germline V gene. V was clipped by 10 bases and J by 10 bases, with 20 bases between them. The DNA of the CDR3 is TGTGCCACCACAGGAGACGCGGGACGCGAGCAGTTCTTC. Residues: CATTGDAGREQFF.

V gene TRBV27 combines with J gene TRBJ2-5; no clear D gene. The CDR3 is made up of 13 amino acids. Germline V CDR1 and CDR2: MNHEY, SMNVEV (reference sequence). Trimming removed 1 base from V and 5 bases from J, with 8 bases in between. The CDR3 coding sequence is TGTGCCAGCAGTTTATTACATAGTGAGACCCAGTACTTC. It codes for CASSLLHSETQYF.

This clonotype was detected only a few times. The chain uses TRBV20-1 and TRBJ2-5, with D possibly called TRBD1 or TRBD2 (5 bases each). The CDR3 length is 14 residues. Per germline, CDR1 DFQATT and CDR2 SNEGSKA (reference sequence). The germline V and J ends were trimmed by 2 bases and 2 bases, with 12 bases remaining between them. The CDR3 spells CSARPSGHQETQYF. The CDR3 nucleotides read TGCAGTGCTAGACCCAGCGGACATCAAGAGACCCAGTACTTC.

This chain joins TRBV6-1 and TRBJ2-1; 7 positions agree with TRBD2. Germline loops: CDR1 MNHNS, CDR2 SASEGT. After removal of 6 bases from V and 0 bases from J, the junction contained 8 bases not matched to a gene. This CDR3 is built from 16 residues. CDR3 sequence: CASSGRRSYSYNEQFF. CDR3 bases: TGTGCCAGCAGCGGGAGGCGGAGCTACTCCTACAATGAGCAGTTCTTC.

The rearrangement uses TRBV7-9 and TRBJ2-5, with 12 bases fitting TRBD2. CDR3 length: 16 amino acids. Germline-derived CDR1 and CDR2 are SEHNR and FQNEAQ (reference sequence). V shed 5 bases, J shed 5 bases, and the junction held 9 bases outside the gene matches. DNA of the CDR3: TGTGCCAGCAGCCCGCCGACTAGCGGGAGTGGGGAGACCCAGTACTTC. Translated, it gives CASSPPTSGSGETQYF. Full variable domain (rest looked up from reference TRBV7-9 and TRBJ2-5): DTGVSQNPRHKITKRGQNVTFRCDPISEHNRLYWYRQTLGQGPEFLTYFQNEAQLEKSRLLSDRFSAERPKGSFSTLEIQRTEQGDSAMYLCASSPPTSGSGETQYFGPGTRLLVL.

CDR3 amino acids: CASSLGPSPSSYEQYF. The CDR3 DNA follows: TGTGCCAGCAGCTTAGGGCCCAGCCCCAGCTCCTACGAGCAGTACTTC. This chain uses TRBV7-9 with TRBJ2-7, with D uncertain. The length of the CDR3 is 16 residues. The V end was cut by 1 base, the J end by 0 bases, with 13 bases between. Germline assignment: CDR1 SEHNR and CDR2 FQNEAQ (reference sequence).

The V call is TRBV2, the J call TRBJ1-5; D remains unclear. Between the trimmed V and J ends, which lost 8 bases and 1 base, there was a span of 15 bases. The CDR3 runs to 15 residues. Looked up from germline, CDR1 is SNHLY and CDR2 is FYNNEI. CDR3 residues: CASELEHLSNQPQHF. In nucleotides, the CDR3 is TGTGCCAGCGAGTTGGAACACCTGAGCAATCAGCCCCAGCATTTT.

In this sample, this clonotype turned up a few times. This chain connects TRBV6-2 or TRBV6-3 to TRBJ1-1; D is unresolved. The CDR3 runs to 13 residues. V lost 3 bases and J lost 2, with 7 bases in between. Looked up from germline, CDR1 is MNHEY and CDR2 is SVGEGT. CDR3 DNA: TGTGCCAGCAGTTATCCCCTAAACACTGAAGCTTTCTTT. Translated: CASSYPLNTEAFF.

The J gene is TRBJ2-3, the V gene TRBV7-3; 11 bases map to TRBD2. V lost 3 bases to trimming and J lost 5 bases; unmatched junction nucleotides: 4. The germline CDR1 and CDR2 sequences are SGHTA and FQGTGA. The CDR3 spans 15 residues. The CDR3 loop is CASSFSGRALDTQYF. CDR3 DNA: TGTGCCAGCAGCTTTAGCGGGAGGGCCCTAGATACGCAGTATTTT.

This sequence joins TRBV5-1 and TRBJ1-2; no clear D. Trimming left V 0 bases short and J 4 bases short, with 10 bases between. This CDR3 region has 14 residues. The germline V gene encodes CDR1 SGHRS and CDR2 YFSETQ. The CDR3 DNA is TGCGCCAGCAGCTTGGGGCAGTCATTCTATGGCTACACCTTC. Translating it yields CASSLGQSFYGYTF.

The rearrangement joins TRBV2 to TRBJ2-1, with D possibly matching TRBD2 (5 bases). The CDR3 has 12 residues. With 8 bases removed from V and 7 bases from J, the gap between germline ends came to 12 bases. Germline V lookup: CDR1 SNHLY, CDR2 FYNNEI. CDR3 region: CASSRRDNEQFF. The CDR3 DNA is TGTGCCAGCTCACGTCGGGATAATGAGCAGTTCTTC. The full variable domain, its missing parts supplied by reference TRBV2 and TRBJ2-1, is EPEVTQTPSHQVTQMGQEVILRCVPISNHLYFYWYRQILGQKVEFLVSFYNNEISEKSEIFDDQFSVERPDGSNFTLKIRSTKLEDSAMYFCASSRRDNEQFFGPGTRLTVL.